These 28 T cell receptor beta chains were all obtained from the same sample, sequenced in a study of control samples from healthy donors and cancer patients. Measured with immunoSEQ multiplex PCR; TCRdb has only the in-frame clones, and not every one. The profile shows roughly 150,000 clones, just over 85% of them singletons. Input material: blood. The receptors stem from a man younger than 30 in good health.

The genes are TRBV29-1 and TRBJ1-1; TRBD1 aligns across 7 bases. Germline CDR1 SQVTM, CDR2 ANQGSEA. This CDR3 has 13 amino acids. With V trimmed by 7 bases and J by 0 bases, 5 bases remained unmatched. The CDR3 region is CSARDSMNTEAFF. In DNA form, the CDR3 reads TGCAGCGCAAGGGACAGTATGAACACTGAAGCTTTCTTT.

The chain recombines TRBV19 with TRBJ2-4; no firm D call. The CDR3 is 17 amino acids. Germline values: CDR1 LNHDA, CDR2 SQIVND (reference sequence). V was clipped by 7 bases and J by 0 bases, with 19 bases between them. In DNA form, the CDR3 reads TGTGCCAGTACCCCGCGCGGCAGGAGCCTAGCCAAAAACATTCAGTACTTC. It specifies CASTPRGRSLAKNIQYF.

The chain is built from TRBV12-5 and TRBJ2-3; 8 bases line up with TRBD1. Germline loops: CDR1 LGHNT, CDR2 FRNRAP. V gave up 1 base and J gave up 4 bases; unmatched junction bases: 4. The CDR3 loop spans 15 amino acids. The CDR3 DNA reads TGTGCTAGTGGTTTGGGTTTGACAGGGGCAGATACGCAGTATTTT. Its protein is CASGLGLTGADTQYF.

The chain joins TRBV6-2 or TRBV6-3 to TRBJ2-1; 8 nucleotides align to TRBD2. The CDR3 is 15 amino acids. Germline V gene data show CDR1 as MNHEY and CDR2 as SVGEGT. V lost 5 bases and J lost 0; bases outside the gene matches: 3. The CDR3 region is CASSVAGNSYNEQFF. The CDR3 DNA reads TGTGCCAGCAGTGTAGCGGGGAACTCCTACAATGAGCAGTTCTTC.

The J gene is TRBJ1-2, the V gene TRBV9; no clear D gene. CDR1 and CDR2 from the germline V gene are SGDLS and YYNGEE. The length of the CDR3 is 15 residues. V was cut by 0 bases and J by 4 bases, with 13 bases left in between. CDR3 protein: CASSVAAGQLYGYTF. The CDR3 bases are TGTGCCAGCAGCGTAGCGGCAGGTCAACTCTATGGCTACACCTTC.

The chain recombines TRBV7-8 with TRBJ2-1; TRBD1 aligns across 8 bases. The CDR3 is 15 amino acids. Germline trimming cut 5 bases from V and 8 bases from J; bases unmatched to any gene: 11. Germline CDR1 reads SGHVS; CDR2 reads FQNEAQ. The CDR3 sequence is CASSAEDRVSHEQFF. Here the CDR3 DNA reads TGTGCCAGCAGCGCCGAGGACAGGGTCTCCCATGAGCAGTTCTTC.

The chain has TRBV19 and TRBJ2-7, with 8 nucleotides matching TRBD2. V lost 5 bases to trimming and J lost 0 bases; unmatched junction nucleotides: 6. There are 15 residues in the CDR3. From germline, CDR1 is LNHDA and CDR2 SQIVND (reference sequence). The CDR3 sequence is CASSGGAGDSYEQYF. The DNA of the CDR3 is TGTGCCAGTAGTGGGGGAGCGGGGGACTCCTACGAGCAGTACTTC. Combining the CDR3 with reference TRBV19 and TRBJ2-7 gives the whole variable domain DGGITQSPKYLFRKEGQNVTLSCEQNLNHDAMYWYRQDPGQGLRLIYYSQIVNDFQKGDIAEGYSVSREKKESFPLTVTSAQKNPTAFYLCASSGGAGDSYEQYFGPGTRLTVT.

Details on this clone: At one end the junction does not follow the germline gene, possibly because of a read error. CDR3 region: CASSLIGAGDYGYTF. The CDR3 DNA follows: TGCGCCAGCAGTTTAATTGGGGCAGGGGACTACGGCTACACCTTC. The chain is built from TRBV10-1 and TRBJ1-2; possible D gene TRBD1, 6 bases. The germline CDR1 and CDR2 sequences are WNHNN and SYGVQD (reference sequence). The CDR3 contains 15 residues.

The chain recombines TRBV11-3 with TRBJ2-1; possibly TRBD1 for D (5 bases). The length of the CDR3 is 14 residues. Per the germline V gene, CDR1 is SGHNT and CDR2 is YENEEA. Deletions cut 1 base from V and 9 bases from J, with 13 bases between. The CDR3 DNA sequence: TGTGCCAGCAGCTTAGCACAAAGTAGGGGTGAGCAGTTCTTC. It specifies CASSLAQSRGEQFF. The whole variable domain, remainder taken from reference TRBV11-3 and TRBJ2-1, is EAGVVQSPRYKIIEKKQPVAFWCNPISGHNTLYWYLQNLGQGPELLIRYENEEAVDDSQLPKDRFSAERLKGVDSTLKIQPAELGDSAVYLCASSLAQSRGEQFFGPGTRLTVL.

The chain carries TRBV30 and TRBJ1-2; tentative D call: TRBD1 (5 bases). V was pared by 0 bases and J by 2 bases, with 13 bases between. The CDR3 is 15 amino acids. CDR1 GTSNPN and CDR2 SVGIG come from the germline V gene (reference sequence). The DNA of the CDR3 is TGTGCCTGGAGTGTCCCGGGGCTCACGAACTATGGCTACACCTTC. Encoded protein: CAWSVPGLTNYGYTF.

The rearrangement uses TRBV7-9 and TRBJ2-3; D remains ambiguous. The ends were cut back, 1 base at V and 2 bases at J, with 10 bases in the middle. The CDR3 runs to 15 residues. Germline-derived CDR1 and CDR2 are SEHNR and FQNEAQ (reference sequence). CDR3 protein: CASSLVRLLTDTQYF. As DNA, the CDR3 is TGTGCCAGCAGCTTAGTAAGGCTCCTCACAGATACGCAGTATTTT.

Points on this clone: At the DNA level, this CDR3 is encoded by other sequences in the same sample as well. This chain uses TRBV7-2 with TRBJ2-7; the D is unclear. Trimming removed 3 bases at V and 1 base at J, with 1 base between. The CDR3 spans 11 residues. Germline V gene sequence: CDR1 SGHTA, CDR2 FQGNSA. The CDR3 sequence: CASSFSYEQYF. The CDR3 DNA is TGTGCCAGCAGCTTTTCCTACGAGCAGTACTTC.

This clone was detected a few times. In the same sample, other DNA sequences code for this CDR3. This CDR3 reads CAWSVLPNTEAFF. The CDR3 bases are TGTGCCTGGAGTGTACTCCCGAACACTGAAGCTTTCTTT. The V call is TRBV30, the J call TRBJ1-1; D uncertain. With 0 bases removed from V and 1 base from J, the gap between germline ends came to 6 bases. The germline CDR1 and CDR2 sequences are GTSNPN and SVGIG (reference sequence). CDR3 length: 13 residues. Complete variable domain (other parts from reference TRBV30 and TRBJ1-1): SQTIHQWPATLVQPVGSPLSLECTVEGTSNPNLYWYRQAAGRGLQLLFYSVGIGQISSEVPQNLSASRPQDRQFILSSKKLLLSDSGFYLCAWSVLPNTEAFFGQGTRLTVV.

The chain couples TRBV15 to TRBJ1-2; D unresolved. Trimming removed 1 base at V and 5 bases at J, with 11 bases between. The CDR3 contains 14 residues. Germline lookup yields CDR1 LNHNV and CDR2 YYDKDF (reference sequence). This CDR3 is CATSRGSGSYGYTF. CDR3 sequence (DNA): TGTGCCACCAGCAGAGGATCAGGATCGTATGGCTACACCTTC.

The V gene is TRBV9, the J gene TRBJ2-5; D may correspond to TRBD1 or TRBD2 (5 bases each). Trimming took 0 bases from V and 4 from J, leaving 13 bases between them. Germline assignment: CDR1 SGDLS and CDR2 YYNGEE. The CDR3 runs to 15 residues. The chain's CDR3 is CASSVVGGQGETQYF. The CDR3 nucleotides are TGTGCCAGCAGCGTAGTAGGCGGGCAGGGAGAGACCCAGTACTTC.

Only a few counts were recorded for this clone. The chain recombines TRBV12-3 or TRBV12-4 with TRBJ1-1; D gene ambiguous. The CDR3 is 12 amino acids. V was clipped by 0 bases and J by 4 bases, with 3 bases between them. The CDR3 sequence: CASSLAATEAFF. The CDR3 DNA sequence: TGTGCCAGCAGTTTAGCAGCCACTGAAGCTTTCTTT.

This clone was seen only a few times. The chain couples TRBV25-1 to TRBJ1-3, with unresolved D. Germline assignment: CDR1 MGHDK and CDR2 SYGVNS. V lost 7 bases and J 3 bases, leaving 4 bases between the germline ends. The CDR3 consists of 11 residues. CDR3 sequence reads: CASKGGNTIYF. CDR3 sequence (DNA): TGTGCCAGCAAAGGTGGAAACACCATATATTTT.

The gene calls are TRBV7-9 and TRBJ2-6; D unresolved. The CDR3 spans 13 residues. Germline loops: CDR1 SEHNR, CDR2 FQNEAQ (reference sequence). V dropped 1 base and J dropped 3 bases, with 1 base sitting between them. Written as DNA, the CDR3 is TGTGCCAGCAGCTTAGTTGGGGCCAACGTCCTGACTTTC. This translates into CASSLVGANVLTF.

The V and J genes are TRBV6-2 or TRBV6-3 and TRBJ2-2, with D hard to call. The CDR3 runs to 13 residues. Germline V gene data show CDR1 as MNHEY and CDR2 as SVGEGT. The germline V and J ends were trimmed by 5 bases and 6 bases, with 10 bases remaining between them. The CDR3 loop reads CASSAPDPGELFF. CDR3 in DNA: TGTGCCAGCAGTGCCCCCGACCCCGGGGAGCTGTTTTTT.

This chain uses TRBV6-5 with TRBJ2-3; 8 bases agree with TRBD1. There are 16 residues in the CDR3. V shed 0 bases and J 0 bases; nucleotides not matched to a gene: 2. Germline values: CDR1 MNHEY, CDR2 SVGAGI. The CDR3, as DNA: TGTGCCAGCAGTTACTCGAGGACAGGGAGCACAGATACGCAGTATTTT. It yields the protein CASSYSRTGSTDTQYF.

The chain employs TRBV7-6 and TRBJ2-2; possibly TRBD1 or TRBD2 for D (5 bases each). The CDR3 is 19 amino acids. CDR1 and CDR2 (germline): SGHVS, FNYEAQ. Trimming removed 5 bases from V and 0 bases from J, with 22 bases in between. This CDR3 reads CASSNGGPSPTANTGELFF. The CDR3 bases are TGTGCCAGCAGCAATGGGGGTCCATCACCAACAGCGAACACCGGGGAGCTGTTTTTT. Combining the CDR3 with reference TRBV7-6 and TRBJ2-2 gives the whole variable domain GAGVSQSPRYKVTKRGQDVALRCDPISGHVSLYWYRQALGQGPEFLTYFNYEAQQDKSGLPNDRFSAERPEGSISTLTIQRTEQRDSAMYRCASSNGGPSPTANTGELFFGEGSRLTVL.

In DNA form, the CDR3 reads TGCAGTGCCGGAAATCAGCCCCAGCATTTT. Residues: CSAGNQPQHF. The chain carries TRBV20-1 and TRBJ1-5; D ambiguous. Germline-derived CDR1 and CDR2 are DFQATT and SNEGSKA (reference sequence). Trimming cost V 6 bases and J 4 bases, with 4 bases left between them. CDR3 size: 10 residues.

The V gene is TRBV9, the J gene TRBJ2-1, with TRBD1 matching 9 bases. The germline CDR1 and CDR2 sequences are SGDLS and YYNGEE. J lost 6 bases, V lost 2 bases, and 9 bases had no gene match. This CDR3 comprises 16 residues. CDR3 amino acids: CASSVVTGTGINEQFF. CDR3 sequence (DNA): TGTGCCAGCAGCGTGGTTACCGGGACAGGGATCAATGAGCAGTTCTTC. Combining the CDR3 with reference TRBV9 and TRBJ2-1 gives the whole variable domain DSGVTQTPKHLITATGQRVTLRCSPRSGDLSVYWYQQSLDQGLQFLIQYYNGEERAKGNILERFSAQQFPDLHSELNLSSLELGDSALYFCASSVVTGTGINEQFFGPGTRLTVL.

The J gene is TRBJ2-1, the V gene TRBV7-9; 11 bases agree with TRBD2. V gave up 6 bases and J gave up 6 bases; unmatched junction bases: 13. The CDR3 covers 17 residues. Germline assignment: CDR1 SEHNR and CDR2 FQNEAQ (reference sequence). CDR3 region: CASRLIIAGGLSNEQFF. The CDR3 bases are TGTGCCAGCAGACTAATAATAGCGGGGGGGCTCTCCAATGAGCAGTTCTTC.

The gene calls are TRBV6-1 and TRBJ2-7, with no clear D. V was clipped by 3 bases and J by 3 bases, with 12 bases between them. Germline V gives CDR1 MNHNS, CDR2 SASEGT. The CDR3 length is 14 residues. This CDR3 is CASSDRAEIYEQYF. DNA for the CDR3: TGTGCCAGCAGTGATCGGGCAGAGATCTACGAGCAGTACTTC.

The V and J genes are TRBV5-6 and TRBJ2-7; possibly TRBD2 for D (5 bases). Trimming cost V 2 bases and J 1 base, with 7 bases left between them. Germline values: CDR1 SGHDT, CDR2 YYEEEE. This CDR3 is built from 13 residues. The CDR3 DNA follows: TGTGCCAGCAGCTTCGGGGTTTCCTACGAGCAGTACTTC. Protein product: CASSFGVSYEQYF.

The rearrangement links TRBV5-5 to TRBJ1-5; TRBD1 aligns across 7 bases. V lost 4 bases and J lost 0; bases outside the gene matches: 7. The CDR3 is made up of 16 amino acids. Germline lookup yields CDR1 SGHKS and CDR2 YYEKEE (reference sequence). CDR3 nucleotides: TGTGCCAGCAGCCTGTCGACAGGGAATAGCAATCAGCCCCAGCATTTT. Its protein is CASSLSTGNSNQPQHF.

The chain is built from TRBV5-4 and TRBJ1-4, with 7 bases that match TRBD1. Per the germline V gene, CDR1 is SGHNT and CDR2 is YYREEE (reference sequence). With V trimmed by 4 bases and J by 6 bases, 9 bases remained unmatched. This CDR3 is built from 15 residues. CDR3 sequence (DNA): TGTGCCAGCAGCCATCGGACAGGCCTCGATGAAAAACTGTTTTTT. Its translation is CASSHRTGLDEKLFF.